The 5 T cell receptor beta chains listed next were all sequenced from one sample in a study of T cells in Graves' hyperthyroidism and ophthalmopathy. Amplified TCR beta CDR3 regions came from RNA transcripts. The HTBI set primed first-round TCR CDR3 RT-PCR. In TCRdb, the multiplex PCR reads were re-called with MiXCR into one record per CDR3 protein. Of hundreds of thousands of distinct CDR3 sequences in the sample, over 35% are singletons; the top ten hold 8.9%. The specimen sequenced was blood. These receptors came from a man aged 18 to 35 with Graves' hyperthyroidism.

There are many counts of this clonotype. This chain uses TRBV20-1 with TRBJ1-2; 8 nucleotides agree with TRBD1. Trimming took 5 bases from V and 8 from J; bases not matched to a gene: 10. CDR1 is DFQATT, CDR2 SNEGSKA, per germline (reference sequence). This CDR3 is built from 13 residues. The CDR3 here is CSASVQGVGGYTF. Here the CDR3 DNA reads TGCAGTGCTTCAGTACAGGGGGTAGGGGGCTACACCTTC.

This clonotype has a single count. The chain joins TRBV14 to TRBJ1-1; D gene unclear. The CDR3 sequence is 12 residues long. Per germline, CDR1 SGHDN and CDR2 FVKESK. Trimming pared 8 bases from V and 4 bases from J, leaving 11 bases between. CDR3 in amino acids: CASATVSTEAFF. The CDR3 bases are TGTGCCAGCGCAACAGTGAGCACTGAAGCTTTCTTT. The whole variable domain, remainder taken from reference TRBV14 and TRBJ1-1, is EAGVTQFPSHSVIEKGQTVTLRCDPISGHDNLYWYRRVMGKEIKFLLHFVKESKQDESGMPNNRFLAERTGGTYSTLKVQPAELEDSGVYFCASATVSTEAFFGQGTRLTVV.

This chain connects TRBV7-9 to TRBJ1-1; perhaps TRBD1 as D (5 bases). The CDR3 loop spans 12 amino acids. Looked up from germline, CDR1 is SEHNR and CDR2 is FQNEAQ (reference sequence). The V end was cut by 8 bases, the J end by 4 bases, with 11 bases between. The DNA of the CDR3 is TGTGCCAGCGGGGCCGCCGCCACTGAAGCTTTCTTT. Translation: CASGAAATEAFF.

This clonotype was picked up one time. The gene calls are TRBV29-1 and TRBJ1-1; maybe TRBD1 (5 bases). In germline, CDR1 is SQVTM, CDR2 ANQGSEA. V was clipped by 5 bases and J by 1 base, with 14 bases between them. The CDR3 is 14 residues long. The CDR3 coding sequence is TGCAGCGTTCTACGACAGACCCCGAACACTGAAGCTTTCTTT. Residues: CSVLRQTPNTEAFF.

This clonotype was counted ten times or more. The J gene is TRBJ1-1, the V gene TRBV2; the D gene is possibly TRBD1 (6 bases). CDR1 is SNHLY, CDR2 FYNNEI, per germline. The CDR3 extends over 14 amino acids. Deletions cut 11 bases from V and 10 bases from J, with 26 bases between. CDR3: CAGLYRDDMAGAFF. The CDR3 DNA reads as TGTGCCGGCCTTTACAGGGATGATATGGCGGGAGCTTTCTTT. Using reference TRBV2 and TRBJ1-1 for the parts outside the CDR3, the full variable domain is EPEVTQTPSHQVTQMGQEVILRCVPISNHLYFYWYRQILGQKVEFLVSFYNNEISEKSEIFDDQFSVERPDGSNFTLKIRSTKLEDSAMYFCAGLYRDDMAGAFFGQGTRLTVV.